A single count supports the clone carrying this TCR beta chain. This sample stems from a study of OX40 agonist ivuxolimab in advanced cancers. Study at large: Patients receiving dose escalation had hepatocellular carcinoma, melanoma, renal cell or head and neck cancer.

Here immunoSEQ multiplex PCR was the method, and the copy in TCRdb shows in-frame clones only, minus some. This sample has over 65,000 clones, with approximately 80% found just once. Looked up from germline, CDR1 is SGHDT and CDR2 is YYEEEE. The CDR3 contains 14 residues. Trimming cost V 4 bases and J 6 bases; bases outside gene matches: 10. The chain employs TRBV5-6 and TRBJ2-7; TRBD1 matches 7 bases. The sequencing used CD4+ or CD8+ T cells sorted from blood, collected in a trial of the OX40 agonist ivuxolimab. The source is an adult with an advanced solid tumor such as melanoma, head and neck, liver or kidney cancer. The CDR3 loop reads CASSPETGLGEQYF. CDR3 coding DNA: TGTGCCAGCAGCCCTGAGACAGGGCTGGGCGAGCAGTACTTC.